Below, 23 T cell receptor beta chains from the same sample are listed, as sequenced in a study of cytomegalovirus exposure and HLA in healthy donors. The table came from immunoSEQ multiplex PCR; TCRdb's copy has only in-frame clones and leaves some out. The data show around 70,000 clones, 94% seen once. The sample was PBMCs. These receptors were taken from a woman aged 18-29 years in good health and CMV-seropositive.

The genes are TRBV7-2 and TRBJ1-6; 7 bases map to TRBD1. The CDR3 is 16 amino acids. CDR1 is SGHTA and CDR2 is FQGNSA in the germline V gene. V lost 5 bases and J lost 2; bases outside the gene matches: 6. The CDR3: CASSKPQGAYNSPLHF. CDR3 bases: TGTGCCAGCAGCAAACCGCAGGGGGCCTATAATTCACCCCTCCACTTT.

V and J are TRBV5-1 and TRBJ2-3, with TRBD2 matching over 8 bases. J lost 4 bases, V lost 0 bases, and 1 base had no gene match. The germline gives CDR1 SGHRS, CDR2 YFSETQ. The CDR3 consists of 14 residues. The CDR3 DNA reads as TGCGCCAGCAGCTTGGAACTAGCGGCAGATACGCAGTATTTT. Its translation: CASSLELAADTQYF.

The chain links TRBV6-1 to TRBJ1-2; D remains unclear. Trimming pared 4 bases from V and 4 bases from J, leaving 13 bases between. There are 14 residues in the CDR3. Germline CDR1 is MNHNS and CDR2 is SASEGT. CDR3 residues: CASSGDNRLYGYTF. CDR3 nucleotides: TGTGCCAGCAGTGGTGACAACCGCCTCTATGGCTACACCTTC.

The chain employs TRBV5-1 and TRBJ2-1; D is ambiguous. The germline V and J ends were trimmed by 4 bases and 0 bases, with 11 bases remaining between them. CDR1 is SGHRS, CDR2 YFSETQ, per germline. The CDR3 covers 15 residues. Here the CDR3 DNA reads TGCGCCAGCAGCGGGCCGGAAGCCTCCTACAATGAGCAGTTCTTC. Encoded protein: CASSGPEASYNEQFF.

V usage is TRBV5-6 and J usage is TRBJ1-4; D is uncertain. The CDR3 spans 19 residues. V dropped 4 bases and J dropped 5 bases, with 27 bases sitting between them. The germline V gene encodes CDR1 SGHDT and CDR2 YYEEEE. Written as DNA, the CDR3 is TGTGCCAGCAGCGATAACCGAAGGACCGCGAGGGCTCCGAATGAAAAACTGTTTTTT. Translating it yields CASSDNRRTARAPNEKLFF.

The chain combines TRBV7-9 with TRBJ2-7; TRBD2 agrees at 7 bases. The CDR3 loop spans 15 amino acids. V was pared by 0 bases and J by 5 bases, with 7 bases of the junction left unmatched. Germline lookup yields CDR1 SEHNR and CDR2 FQNEAQ (reference sequence). The CDR3: CASSLAGGPTHEQYF. The CDR3 nucleotides are TGTGCCAGCAGCTTAGCGGGAGGGCCGACCCACGAGCAGTACTTC.

The rearrangement links TRBV6-1 to TRBJ1-1, with no clear D. The V end lost 8 bases, the J end lost 7 bases, and 14 bases lay between the germline ends. Germline V gives CDR1 MNHNS, CDR2 SASEGT. The CDR3 has 12 residues. Here the CDR3 DNA reads TGTGCCAGCTCCCGGGGTTATGATGAAGCTTTCTTT. Protein sequence: CASSRGYDEAFF.

This chain joins TRBV13 and TRBJ1-2; unclear D gene. The CDR3 loop spans 13 amino acids. Germline assignment: CDR1 PRHDT and CDR2 FYEKMQ (reference sequence). V lost 0 bases, J lost 2 bases, and 4 bases lay in between. In nucleotides, the CDR3 is TGTGCCAGCAGCTTAGGCAGAAACTATGGCTACACCTTC. Protein sequence: CASSLGRNYGYTF.

This chain connects TRBV18 to TRBJ1-1; no firm D call. This CDR3 has 15 residues. V was trimmed by 0 bases and J by 4 bases, leaving 12 bases between them. The germline gives CDR1 KGHSH, CDR2 LQKENI. CDR3 protein: CASSPPGGLRTEAFF. CDR3 sequence (DNA): TGTGCCAGCTCACCACCCGGAGGACTCCGCACTGAAGCTTTCTTT.

The genes are TRBV18 and TRBJ2-7, with D perhaps matching TRBD2 (6 bases). Trimming pared 3 bases from V and 5 bases from J, leaving 14 bases between. Germline loops: CDR1 KGHSH, CDR2 LQKENI. The CDR3 is 14 amino acids. CDR3 bases: TGTGCCAGCTCACCGACTGCACTAGCAAACGAGCAGTACTTC. Translating gives CASSPTALANEQYF.

The CDR3 nucleotides are TGTGCCAGCAGCTTAGCGCAGGGCGGGATCTACGAGCAGTACTTC. Protein: CASSLAQGGIYEQYF. The chain employs TRBV7-9 and TRBJ2-7; TRBD2 might be the D (6 bases). Trimming took off 0 bases at V and 3 bases at J, with 12 bases between the two ends. The CDR3 covers 15 residues. Looked up from germline, CDR1 is SEHNR and CDR2 is FQNEAQ (reference sequence).

The chain recombines TRBV5-3 with TRBJ1-1; TRBD1 matches 9 bases. TRBV5-3 is classed as an ORF, of uncertain function. The CDR3 has 15 amino acids. J lost 1 base, V lost 4 bases, and 5 bases had no gene match. CDR3 protein: CARSTRTGENTEAFF. CDR3 DNA sequence: TGTGCCAGAAGCACGAGGACAGGGGAGAACACTGAAGCTTTCTTT.

The chain has TRBV11-2 and TRBJ2-7; 9 bases are shared with TRBD2. This CDR3 contains 16 residues. Trimming cost V 5 bases and J 5 bases; bases outside gene matches: 13. Germline-derived CDR1 and CDR2 are SGHAT and FQNNGV. The CDR3 DNA sequence: TGTGCCAGCAGCCCCCGAATGACTAGCGGTGTCCACGAGCAGTACTTC. Amino acid sequence: CASSPRMTSGVHEQYF.

The genes are TRBV7-2 and TRBJ2-7; D remains unclear. The V gene's germline CDR1 is SGHTA and CDR2 FQGNSA. Trimming stripped 3 bases from V and 3 bases from J, with 6 bases between. The CDR3 spans 12 residues. CDR3 nucleotide sequence: TGTGCCAGCAGCTTGTCGGGCTACGAGCAGTACTTC. This codes for CASSLSGYEQYF. The whole variable domain, filled in from reference TRBV7-2 and TRBJ2-7, reads GAGVSQSPSNKVTEKGKDVELRCDPISGHTALYWYRQSLGQGLEFLIYFQGNSAPDKSGLPSDRFSAERTGGSVSTLTIQRTQQEDSAVYLCASSLSGYEQYFGPGTRLTVT.

This clone was observed a few times. The J gene is TRBJ1-1, the V gene TRBV11-3, with 10 bases lining up with TRBD1. The germline V gene has CDR1 SGHNT and CDR2 YENEEA. The CDR3 has 15 amino acids. V lost 5 bases, J lost 1 base, and 4 bases stayed unmatched. In DNA form, the CDR3 reads TGTGCCAGCAGCCTCCGGGACAGGGGGAACACTGAAGCTTTCTTT. Residues: CASSLRDRGNTEAFF.

The V and J genes are TRBV7-3 and TRBJ1-1; TRBD1 agrees at 8 bases. V shed 5 bases and J 4 bases; nucleotides not matched to a gene: 6. This CDR3 has 14 amino acids. Germline assignment: CDR1 SGHTA and CDR2 FQGTGA. CDR3 nucleotides: TGTGCCAGCAGCCCAGGACAGGGCTCCACTGAAGCTTTCTTT. Its translation: CASSPGQGSTEAFF.

The chain recombines TRBV7-8 with TRBJ2-7; D gene ambiguous. V dropped 1 base and J dropped 0 bases, with 10 bases sitting between them. Germline values: CDR1 SGHVS, CDR2 FQNEAQ. The CDR3 loop spans 15 amino acids. CDR3 protein: CASSLGAAASYEQYF. CDR3 coding DNA: TGTGCCAGCAGCTTAGGGGCTGCCGCCTCCTACGAGCAGTACTTC.

J is TRBJ1-2 and V is TRBV6-1; D is unclear. The V gene lost 3 bases and the J gene lost 3 bases, with 8 bases spanning the gap. The CDR3 has 13 amino acids. The germline V gene has CDR1 MNHNS and CDR2 SASEGT. Written as DNA, the CDR3 is TGTGCCAGCAGTGATGGTCGGGACTATGGCTACACCTTC. Translated, it gives CASSDGRDYGYTF.

The genes are TRBV7-2 and TRBJ1-2, with TRBD1 as a possible D gene (6 bases). This CDR3 is built from 16 residues. The V and J ends lost 5 bases and 5 bases respectively, with 21 bases between them. Germline CDR1 SGHTA, CDR2 FQGNSA. CDR3 in amino acids: CASSPPGGAREYGYTF. In DNA, the CDR3 is TGTGCCAGCAGCCCACCGGGGGGGGCGCGTGAATATGGCTACACCTTC.

This sequence joins TRBV5-1 and TRBJ2-7; 10 bases map to TRBD2. Looked up from germline, CDR1 is SGHRS and CDR2 is YFSETQ. The CDR3 sequence is 16 residues long. The ends lost 4 bases at V and 6 bases at J; junction bases unmatched: 13. Here the CDR3 reads CASSRETSGRGGEQYF. The CDR3 DNA sequence: TGCGCCAGCAGCCGGGAAACGAGCGGGAGGGGAGGCGAGCAGTACTTC.

CDR3 in DNA: TGCGCCAGCAGACCGACTAGCGGGGGGCCCGGGGAGCTGTTTTTT. Translation: CASRPTSGGPGELFF. The chain is built from TRBV5-1 and TRBJ2-2, with 13 bases fitting TRBD2. The CDR3 is 15 residues long. V dropped 5 bases and J dropped 6; count of bases not matched to a gene: 4. Germline V gene lookup returns CDR1 SGHRS and CDR2 YFSETQ.

The chain employs TRBV7-9 and TRBJ2-1; D uncertain. Germline V gives CDR1 SEHNR, CDR2 FQNEAQ (reference sequence). V lost 1 base, J lost 0 bases, and 10 bases lay in between. The CDR3 is made up of 16 amino acids. For the CDR3, the DNA is TGTGCCAGCAGCTTAGGAGGCTCCTTCTCCTACAATGAGCAGTTCTTC. Amino acids: CASSLGGSFSYNEQFF.

The chain is built from TRBV29-1 and TRBJ2-5; maybe TRBD2 (5 bases). There are 12 residues in the CDR3. Trimming stripped 5 bases from V and 0 bases from J, with 7 bases between. Germline CDR1 reads SQVTM; CDR2 reads ANQGSEA. As DNA, the CDR3 is TGCAGCGTTTCGGGGTACCAAGAGACCCAGTACTTC. This codes for CSVSGYQETQYF.